This TCR beta chain stems from a study of T cells after yellow fever vaccination. The V and J ends lost 0 bases and 0 bases respectively, with 12 bases between them. This CDR3 comprises 17 residues. Germline assignment: CDR1 DFQATT and CDR2 SNEGSKA (reference sequence). TCRdb re-derived calls from the 5' RACE reads in MiXCR, one entry per CDR3 protein. The table lists 610,000 or so distinct CDR3 sequences, 9% to 15% of them singletons, with about 15% in the top ten. The V call is TRBV20-1, the J call TRBJ1-6; D gene unclear. The source is a young man who received the YFV17D yellow fever vaccine. Sequences were derived from PBMCs, sampled on the day of the yellow fever booster vaccination. The CDR3 DNA follows: TGCAGTGCTAGAGATCTCGGGCAAAGCTCCTATAATTCACCCCTCCACTTT. Its translation is CSARDLGQSSYNSPLHF.